This TCR beta chain was identified during a study of CXCR3-negative and CXCR3-positive naive CD8 T cells. Overall study findings and caveats: The study found comparably high diversity in both naive subsets and much lower diversity in memory CD8+ cells.

It was by 5' RACE with UMI labels that the TRB cDNA libraries were prepared. TCRdb re-called the 5' RACE reads; every CDR3 protein appears as one record, without DNA. The repertoire table contains approximately 83,000 distinct CDR3 sequences. For this clonotype: The antigen remains unidentified.

The CDR3 runs 17 residues. This chain uses TRBV12-3 or TRBV12-4 with TRBJ2-2; TCRdb proposes TRBD2, but this gene call is untestable without DNA. The receptor comes from a human donor in good health. Some clones in this sample may be carry-over from other donors' samples. Material for sequencing was naive CXCR3- CD8+ T cells from blood. The sample's subset: CD45RO-CCR7+CD27+CD95- naive CD8+ T cells lacking CXCR3 (TNR3-). The CDR3 region is CASTRSGRVPNTGELFF.